These 18 T cell receptor beta chains originate from one sample sequenced in a study of cytomegalovirus exposure and HLA in healthy donors. The PCR ran on 60 Vbeta and 13 Jbeta primers. Sequencing used immunoSEQ multiplex PCR; TCRdb keeps in-frame clones, though not all of them. The repertoire table contains some 41,000 clones. Sequencing was done on a sample of PBMCs. These receptors were collected from a male donor in good health and CMV-seronegative.

This sequence joins TRBV19 and TRBJ1-5, with TRBD1 matching over 7 bases. Trimming at V came to 6 bases and at J to 4 bases, leaving 3 bases not matched to a gene. Germline V gives CDR1 LNHDA, CDR2 SQIVND (reference sequence). The CDR3 totals 13 residues. The CDR3 DNA sequence: TGTGCCAGTAGGGACAGGAGGAATCAGCCCCAGCATTTT. This sequence encodes CASRDRRNQPQHF. Combining the CDR3 with reference TRBV19 and TRBJ1-5 gives the whole variable domain DGGITQSPKYLFRKEGQNVTLSCEQNLNHDAMYWYRQDPGQGLRLIYYSQIVNDFQKGDIAEGYSVSREKKESFPLTVTSAQKNPTAFYLCASRDRRNQPQHFGDGTRLSIL.

The rearrangement joins TRBV15 to TRBJ1-1; 9 bases match TRBD1. J lost 3 bases, V lost 2 bases, and 4 bases had no gene match. The CDR3 has 15 amino acids. CDR1 LNHNV and CDR2 YYDKDF come from the germline V gene (reference sequence). The CDR3 coding sequence is TGTGCCACCAGCAGAATGACAGGGGGAGACACTGAAGCTTTCTTT. It yields the protein CATSRMTGGDTEAFF.

The CDR3 loop reads CASVDRGLNTGELFF. CDR3 sequence (DNA): TGTGCCAGTGTTGACAGGGGGCTGAACACCGGGGAGCTGTTTTTT. The chain joins TRBV19 to TRBJ2-2; 10 bases align to TRBD1. This CDR3 has 15 amino acids. With 8 bases clipped from V and 1 base from J, the junction kept 4 bases outside the gene matches. In germline, CDR1 is LNHDA, CDR2 SQIVND (reference sequence).

The V and J genes are TRBV7-9 and TRBJ1-1; D remains unclear. Germline V gene lookup returns CDR1 SEHNR and CDR2 FQNEAQ (reference sequence). The ends were cut back, 0 bases at V and 5 bases at J, with 16 bases in the middle. The CDR3 extends over 16 amino acids. CDR3 region: CASSLALGREGTEAFF. In nucleotides, the CDR3 is TGTGCCAGCAGCTTAGCGCTGGGGAGGGAGGGAACTGAAGCTTTCTTT.

V usage is TRBV9 and J usage is TRBJ1-1; 7 nucleotides match TRBD1. The CDR3 is made up of 15 amino acids. Germline values: CDR1 SGDLS, CDR2 YYNGEE. The V and J ends lost 0 bases and 2 bases, in that order; junction bases with no gene match: 4. In nucleotides, the CDR3 is TGTGCCAGCAGCGTAGGCGGGACAGTCAACACTGAAGCTTTCTTT. Its translation is CASSVGGTVNTEAFF.

The chain is built from TRBV4-1 and TRBJ1-3; no definite D call. The CDR3 contains 16 residues. Germline values: CDR1 MGHRA, CDR2 YSYEKL. V lost 2 bases, J lost 0 bases, and 11 bases lay in between. The CDR3 region has the DNA TGCGCCAGCAGCCAAAAACACAGTTACTCTGGAAACACCATATATTTT. The encoded protein is CASSQKHSYSGNTIYF.

The rearrangement links TRBV4-1 to TRBJ2-4, with a weak D call TRBD2 (6 bases). V lost 9 bases and J 0 bases, leaving 33 bases between the germline ends. The CDR3 has 21 residues. The V gene's germline CDR1 is MGHRA and CDR2 YSYEKL. This chain's CDR3 is CARSLGGTECWTVEAKNIQYF. CDR3 bases: TGCGCCAGATCCCTGGGGGGAACGGAATGCTGGACGGTAGAAGCCAAAAACATTCAGTACTTC.

The chain couples TRBV11-1 to TRBJ1-2; D is undetermined. This CDR3 comprises 13 residues. The germline V and J ends were trimmed by 4 bases and 8 bases, with 14 bases remaining between them. The germline CDR1 and CDR2 sequences are SGHAT and FQDESV (reference sequence). The CDR3 region is CASSSRLSGGYTF. CDR3 DNA: TGTGCCAGCAGCTCAAGACTGTCCGGGGGCTACACCTTC.

This chain connects TRBV5-1 to TRBJ1-4; TRBD1 is a possible D gene (5 bases). The CDR3 has 15 residues. V shed 3 bases and J shed 6 bases, with 15 bases lying between them. Germline V gene lookup returns CDR1 SGHRS and CDR2 YFSETQ. This CDR3 is CASSWYGAMDEKLFF. CDR3 DNA: TGCGCCAGCAGCTGGTATGGGGCAATGGATGAAAAACTGTTTTTT.

V gene TRBV9 combines with J gene TRBJ1-4, with D possibly being TRBD1 (5 bases). CDR1 is SGDLS and CDR2 is YYNGEE in the germline V gene. This CDR3 region has 15 residues. V lost 2 bases to trimming and J lost 5 bases, with 13 bases between them. The CDR3 sequence: CASSVQGSRNEKLFF. CDR3 bases: TGTGCCAGCAGCGTTCAGGGTTCCCGAAATGAAAAACTGTTTTTT.

The chain combines TRBV18 with TRBJ1-5; TRBD1 is a possible D gene (5 bases). The V gene lost 0 bases and the J gene lost 2 bases, with 11 bases spanning the gap. Germline V CDR1 and CDR2: KGHSH, LQKENI. The CDR3 is 16 amino acids. This CDR3 reads CASSPPGGEGNQPQHF. CDR3 coding DNA: TGTGCCAGCTCACCACCGGGGGGGGAGGGCAATCAGCCCCAGCATTTT.

The chain joins TRBV19 to TRBJ2-5; TRBD2 agrees at 12 bases. The CDR3 spans 15 residues. J gave up 5 bases and V 2 bases, and 3 bases lay outside the gene matches. The germline V gene has CDR1 LNHDA and CDR2 SQIVND (reference sequence). In nucleotides, the CDR3 is TGTGCCAGTAGTATAACTAGCGGGGGGTTTGAGACCCAGTACTTC. Its protein product is CASSITSGGFETQYF.

The chain joins TRBV6-1 to TRBJ1-2; D call uncertain. The length of the CDR3 is 14 residues. The germline CDR1 and CDR2 sequences are MNHNS and SASEGT. V was cut by 3 bases and J by 5 bases, with 13 bases left in between. CDR3 loop: CASSDPGSWYGYTF. CDR3 coding DNA: TGTGCCAGCAGTGACCCGGGATCATGGTATGGCTACACCTTC.

V gene TRBV4-2 combines with J gene TRBJ2-1, with a weak D call TRBD2 (5 bases). Trimming removed 1 base from V and 4 bases from J, with 5 bases in between. CDR3 length equals 13 residues. From germline, CDR1 is LGHNA and CDR2 YNFKEQ. CDR3 loop: CASSQGGYNEQFF. CDR3 nucleotides: TGTGCCAGCAGCCAAGGAGGGTACAATGAGCAGTTCTTC.

V is TRBV7-9 and J is TRBJ2-7; D perhaps matches TRBD1 (6 bases). Germline values: CDR1 SEHNR, CDR2 FQNEAQ (reference sequence). CDR3 length: 14 amino acids. V shed 4 bases and J shed 5 bases, with 15 bases lying between them. The CDR3 protein is CASSSTGIYHEQYF. The CDR3 DNA reads TGTGCCAGCAGCTCCACAGGGATATATCACGAGCAGTACTTC.

The rearrangement uses TRBV6-5 and TRBJ1-3; possible D gene TRBD1, 5 bases. Per germline, CDR1 MNHEY and CDR2 SVGAGI. The CDR3 has 16 residues. V shed 2 bases and J shed 0 bases, with 11 bases lying between them. CDR3 protein: CASSYPQVRSGNTIYF. Written as DNA, the CDR3 is TGTGCCAGCAGTTACCCACAGGTCCGCTCTGGAAACACCATATATTTT.

V gene TRBV5-3 combines with J gene TRBJ2-3; 10 bases align to TRBD2. TRBV5-3 is treated as an ORF (open reading frame) with a function not yet certain. J gave up 1 base and V 4 bases, and 12 bases lay outside the gene matches. This CDR3 contains 18 residues. CDR3 amino acids: CARSALLRLAGGTDTQYF. CDR3 in DNA: TGTGCCAGAAGCGCCCTCCTCCGCCTAGCGGGGGGCACAGATACGCAGTATTTT.

J is TRBJ2-7 and V is TRBV6-5; tentatively, D is TRBD1 (6 bases). Germline assignment: CDR1 MNHEY and CDR2 SVGAGI. Trimming took off 5 bases at V and 2 bases at J, with 13 bases between the two ends. The CDR3 runs 14 residues. CDR3 sequence: CASSEGEGAYEQYF. The CDR3 coding sequence is TGTGCCAGCAGTGAGGGGGAAGGCGCCTACGAGCAGTACTTC.